The entry below describes one T cell receptor beta chain. Its antigen is still unknown. The data belong to a study of cytomegalovirus exposure and HLA in healthy donors. Primers: 60 Vbeta forward and 13 Jbeta reverse. Libraries were prepared by immunoSEQ multiplex PCR; TCRdb keeps only in-frame clonotypes and omits some of them. The data hold 90,000 to 120,000 clones, with over 70% observed a single time. This CDR3 contains 16 residues. Germline V gene data show CDR1 as SGHRS and CDR2 as YFSETQ. V gave up 0 bases and J gave up 1 base; unmatched junction bases: 4. Study findings and constraints: Through in vitro validation, a few CMV-associated chains were shown to be specific for CMV antigens.

This clonotype was sampled from a man aged 25-45 years in good health and CMV-seronegative. The chain joins TRBV5-1 to TRBJ2-7; the match to TRBD2 covers 10 bases. The sample was PBMCs. DNA of the CDR3: TGCGCCAGCAGCTTGGCGCAGCGGGGGGGATCCTACGAGCAGTACTTC. As protein: CASSLAQRGGSYEQYF.